One and the same sample provided the 17 T cell receptor beta chains below, sequenced in a study of blood T cell repertoires in COVID-19. This table comes from immunoSEQ multiplex PCR, and its TCRdb copy is limited to in-frame clones, with some not included. The sample comprises 200,000 to 250,000 clones, about 85% of which are singletons, and 2.5% to 3.5% rests with the top ten. The source material was peripheral blood. Receptors were obtained from a man in his fifties or sixties who had recovered from COVID-19.

This clone was observed a few times. The V call is TRBV9, the J call TRBJ2-6; D gene ambiguous. CDR3 length: 14 amino acids. CDR1 is SGDLS and CDR2 is YYNGEE in the germline V gene. Trimming removed 3 bases at V and 0 bases at J, with 4 bases between. CDR3 loop: CASSAVSGANVLTF. In DNA form, the CDR3 reads TGTGCCAGCAGCGCCGTCTCTGGGGCCAACGTCCTGACTTTC.

This clone was detected only once. V usage is TRBV24-1 and J usage is TRBJ2-1, with TRBD1 matching 7 bases. The CDR3 spans 12 residues. Germline V gene sequence: CDR1 KGHDR, CDR2 SFDVKD. The V and J ends lost 2 bases and 10 bases, in that order; junction bases with no gene match: 1. The DNA of the CDR3 is TGTGCCACCAGTGATTCGGACAGGGAGCAGTTCTTC. Its translation: CATSDSDREQFF.

DNA for the CDR3: TGCAGCGTCCTTCCTAGGGTTGCGGGGATCACAGATACGCAGTATTTT. This encodes CSVLPRVAGITDTQYF. The gene calls are TRBV29-1 and TRBJ2-3; maybe TRBD2 (6 bases). Germline V gene data show CDR1 as SQVTM and CDR2 as ANQGSEA. Trimming removed 6 bases at V and 2 bases at J, with 21 bases between. The CDR3 sequence is 16 residues long.

Only a few counts were recorded for this clone. J is TRBJ1-4 and V is TRBV27; TRBD1 aligns across 8 bases. Unmatched junction bases numbered 14, after V lost 6 bases and J lost 2 bases. Germline V lookup: CDR1 MNHEY, CDR2 SMNVEV (reference sequence). The CDR3 contains 18 residues. The CDR3 sequence: CASSVGTGFPGTNEKLFF. Written as DNA, the CDR3 is TGTGCCAGCAGCGTAGGGACAGGCTTTCCGGGGACTAATGAAAAACTGTTTTTT.

CDR3 loop: CASSMQGSRGANVLTF. The CDR3 DNA is TGTGCCAGTAGTATGCAGGGGTCCAGGGGAGCCAACGTCCTGACTTTC. The rearrangement joins TRBV19 to TRBJ2-6; D may be TRBD1 (6 bases). V dropped 3 bases and J dropped 7 bases, with 16 bases sitting between them. Germline CDR1 reads LNHDA; CDR2 reads SQIVND (reference sequence). The CDR3 has 16 residues.

The chain links TRBV10-2 to TRBJ2-7; 8 nucleotides align to TRBD2. Germline assignment: CDR1 WSHSY and CDR2 SAAADI. The CDR3 sequence is 15 residues long. The junction had 16 bases not matched to a gene; V was cut back by 8 bases and J by 7 bases. The CDR3 region is CASLSFGAGAGEQYF. CDR3 coding DNA: TGCGCCAGCCTCTCTTTTGGAGCGGGAGCGGGAGAGCAGTACTTC.

The chain joins TRBV27 to TRBJ2-1, with 14 positions matching TRBD2. V lost 0 bases and J lost 6; bases outside the gene matches: 4. This CDR3 region has 17 residues. Per germline, CDR1 MNHEY and CDR2 SMNVEV (reference sequence). In DNA, the CDR3 is TGTGCCAGCAGTTTATCGACCGGGACTAGCGGGAGCAATGAGCAGTTCTTC. This gives the protein CASSLSTGTSGSNEQFF.

The chain carries TRBV28 and TRBJ1-2; the D is unclear. Trimming removed 2 bases from V and 5 bases from J, with 9 bases in between. The CDR3 is made up of 13 amino acids. CDR1 and CDR2 (germline): MDHEN, SYDVKM. The CDR3 reads CASSLVGDYGYTF. CDR3 DNA: TGTGCCAGCAGTTTAGTCGGAGATTATGGCTACACCTTC.

The gene calls are TRBV24-1 and TRBJ2-1; 10 nucleotides agree with TRBD1. J was trimmed by 4 bases and V by 4 bases; bases with no gene match: 6. This CDR3 comprises 16 residues. CDR1 and CDR2 from the germline V gene are KGHDR and SFDVKD. CDR3: CATSDSDRGIYNEQFF. CDR3 nucleotides: TGTGCCACCAGTGACTCGGACAGGGGGATTTACAATGAGCAGTTCTTC.

This clone was seen a handful of times. The chain employs TRBV27 and TRBJ1-2, with D perhaps matching TRBD1 (5 bases). Germline V CDR1 and CDR2: MNHEY, SMNVEV (reference sequence). The CDR3 extends over 17 amino acids. The V gene lost 4 bases and the J gene lost 6 bases, with 24 bases spanning the gap. CDR3 DNA: TGTGCCAGCAGTTACTCTCCCATAAAATCCGGCAGGGATGGCTACACCTTC. As protein: CASSYSPIKSGRDGYTF.

This chain connects TRBV5-6 to TRBJ2-1; a possible D gene is TRBD2 (6 bases). Germline CDR1 is SGHDT and CDR2 is YYEEEE. The CDR3 contains 16 residues. Trimming pared 4 bases from V and 5 bases from J, leaving 19 bases between. The CDR3 is CASSLSAGTYHNEQFF. CDR3 bases: TGTGCCAGCAGCCTCTCGGCGGGAACCTACCACAATGAGCAGTTCTTC.

This clone was detected a few times. The V call is TRBV24-1, the J call TRBJ1-1; perhaps TRBD1 as D (6 bases). Trimming cost V 6 bases and J 7 bases, with 20 bases left between them. The V gene's germline CDR1 is KGHDR and CDR2 SFDVKD. The CDR3 is 15 amino acids. The CDR3 is CATSLGRALGGEAFF. The CDR3 nucleotides are TGTGCCACCAGTTTGGGCAGGGCGCTAGGGGGTGAAGCTTTCTTT.

V is TRBV12-5 and J is TRBJ1-3, with 7 bases fitting TRBD1. The CDR3 totals 19 residues. CDR1 is LGHNT, CDR2 FRNRAP, per germline. Germline trimming cut 0 bases from V and 2 bases from J; bases unmatched to any gene: 13. CDR3 DNA: TGTGCTAGTGGTTTGGTACTGGACAGGAACGATAACACTGGAAACACCATATATTTT. Translating it yields CASGLVLDRNDNTGNTIYF. The full variable domain, rest sourced from reference TRBV12-5 and TRBJ1-3, is DARVTQTPRHKVTEMGQEVTMRCQPILGHNTVFWYRQTMMQGLELLAYFRNRAPLDDSGMPKDRFSAEMPDATLATLKIQPSEPRDSAVYFCASGLVLDRNDNTGNTIYFGEGSWLTVV.

Comments on this clone: Other DNA sequences of this sample code for an identical CDR3. This rearrangement joins TRBV5-1 to TRBJ2-3; 8 bases match TRBD1. This CDR3 has 16 amino acids. The J segment lost 1 base and the V segment lost 0 bases, leaving 4 bases of the junction unmatched. Germline-derived CDR1 and CDR2 are SGHRS and YFSETQ. The CDR3 sequence is CASSLAPGGGTDTQYF. Here the CDR3 DNA reads TGCGCCAGCAGCTTGGCGCCAGGGGGCGGCACAGATACGCAGTATTTT.

This chain links TRBV10-1 with TRBJ2-1; 13 positions match TRBD2. Trimming took 0 bases from V and 7 from J; bases not matched to a gene: 6. The CDR3 loop spans 17 amino acids. The germline V gene encodes CDR1 WNHNN and CDR2 SYGVQD (reference sequence). This CDR3 is CASSESIGTSGKNEQFF. CDR3 bases: TGCGCCAGCAGTGAGTCGATTGGGACTAGCGGGAAGAATGAGCAGTTCTTC.

The J gene is TRBJ1-4, the V gene TRBV6-5; 10 bases match TRBD1. V lost 6 bases, J lost 8 bases, and 9 bases stayed unmatched. This CDR3 spans 15 amino acids. Germline CDR1 and CDR2: MNHEY and SVGAGI. The CDR3 protein is CASSVDRGRGEKLFF. DNA of the CDR3: TGTGCCAGCAGCGTTGACAGGGGGCGGGGGGAAAAACTGTTTTTT.

The V gene is TRBV29-1, the J gene TRBJ2-7, with D perhaps TRBD1 (5 bases). V was trimmed by 4 bases and J by 3 bases, leaving 10 bases between them. This CDR3 comprises 12 residues. The germline V gene encodes CDR1 SQVTM and CDR2 ANQGSEA. This CDR3 reads CSVGAGIYEQYF. CDR3 sequence (DNA): TGCAGCGTTGGGGCAGGGATCTACGAGCAGTACTTC.